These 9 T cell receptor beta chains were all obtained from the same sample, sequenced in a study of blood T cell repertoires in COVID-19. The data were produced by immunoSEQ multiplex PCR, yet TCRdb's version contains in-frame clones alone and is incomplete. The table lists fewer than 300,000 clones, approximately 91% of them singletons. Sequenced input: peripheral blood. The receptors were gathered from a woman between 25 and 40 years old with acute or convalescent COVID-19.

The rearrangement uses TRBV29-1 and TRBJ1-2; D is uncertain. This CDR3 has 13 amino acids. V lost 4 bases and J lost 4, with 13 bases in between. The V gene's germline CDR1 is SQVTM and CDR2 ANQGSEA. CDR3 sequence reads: CSVGGETSYGYTF. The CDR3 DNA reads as TGCAGCGTTGGGGGAGAAACTTCCTATGGCTACACCTTC.

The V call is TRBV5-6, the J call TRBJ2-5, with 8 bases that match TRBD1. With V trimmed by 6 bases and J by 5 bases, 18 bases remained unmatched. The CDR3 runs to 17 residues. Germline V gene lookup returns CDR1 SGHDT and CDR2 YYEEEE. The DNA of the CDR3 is TGTGCCAGCACCCAGGGCAGGGGGCATAGCGGCAGGGAGACCCAGTACTTC. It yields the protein CASTQGRGHSGRETQYF.

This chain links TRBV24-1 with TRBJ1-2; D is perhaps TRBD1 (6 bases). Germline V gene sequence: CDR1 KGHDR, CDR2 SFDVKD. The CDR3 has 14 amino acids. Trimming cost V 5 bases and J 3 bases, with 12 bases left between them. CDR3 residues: CATSVGGLDYGYTF. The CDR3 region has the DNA TGTGCCACCAGTGTCGGGGGGCTCGACTATGGCTACACCTTC.

Here the CDR3 reads CASSKVAGALRTQYF. The CDR3 DNA sequence: TGTGCCAGCAGCAAAGTAGCGGGAGCCCTCCGGACCCAGTACTTC. V is TRBV7-7 and J is TRBJ2-5; 9 bases map to TRBD2. The J segment lost 7 bases and the V segment lost 5 bases, leaving 11 bases of the junction unmatched. Germline values: CDR1 SSHAT, CDR2 FNYEAQ (reference sequence). CDR3 length: 15 residues.

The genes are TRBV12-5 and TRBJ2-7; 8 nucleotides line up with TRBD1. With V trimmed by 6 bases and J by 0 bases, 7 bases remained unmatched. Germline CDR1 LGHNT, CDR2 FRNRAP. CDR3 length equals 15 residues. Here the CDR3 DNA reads TGTGCTAGTGGCCGGGACAGGCTGAACTCCTACGAGCAGTACTTC. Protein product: CASGRDRLNSYEQYF. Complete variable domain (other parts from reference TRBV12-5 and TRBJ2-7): DARVTQTPRHKVTEMGQEVTMRCQPILGHNTVFWYRQTMMQGLELLAYFRNRAPLDDSGMPKDRFSAEMPDATLATLKIQPSEPRDSAVYFCASGRDRLNSYEQYFGPGTRLTVT.

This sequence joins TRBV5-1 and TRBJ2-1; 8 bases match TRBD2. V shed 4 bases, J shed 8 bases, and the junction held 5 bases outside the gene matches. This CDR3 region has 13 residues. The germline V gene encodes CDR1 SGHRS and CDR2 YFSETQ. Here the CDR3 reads CASSAGTSDEQFF. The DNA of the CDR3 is TGCGCCAGCAGCGCCGGGACTAGTGATGAGCAGTTCTTC. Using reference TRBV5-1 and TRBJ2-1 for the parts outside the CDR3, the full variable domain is KAGVTQTPRYLIKTRGQQVTLSCSPISGHRSVSWYQQTPGQGLQFLFEYFSETQRNKGNFPGRFSGRQFSNSRSEMNVSTLELGDSALYLCASSAGTSDEQFFGPGTRLTVL.

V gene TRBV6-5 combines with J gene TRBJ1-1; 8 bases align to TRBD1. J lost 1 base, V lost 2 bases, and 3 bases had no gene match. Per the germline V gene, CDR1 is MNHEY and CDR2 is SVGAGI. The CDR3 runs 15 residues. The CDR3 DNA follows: TGTGCCAGCAGTTACCCAGGGACAGGGAACACTGAAGCTTTCTTT. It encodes CASSYPGTGNTEAFF.

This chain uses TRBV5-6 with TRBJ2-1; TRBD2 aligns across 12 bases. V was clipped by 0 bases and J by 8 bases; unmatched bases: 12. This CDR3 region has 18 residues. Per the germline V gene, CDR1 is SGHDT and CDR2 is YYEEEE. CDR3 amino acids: CASSLGLAGGEIRDEQFF. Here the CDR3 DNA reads TGTGCCAGCAGCTTGGGGCTAGCGGGAGGGGAGATACGGGATGAGCAGTTCTTC.

This chain's CDR3 is CASRHNNRGSAYEQYF. DNA of the CDR3: TGTGCCAGTAGGCATAACAACAGGGGCTCAGCCTACGAGCAGTACTTC. The rearrangement joins TRBV19 to TRBJ2-7; 7 bases match TRBD1. The CDR3 is 16 amino acids. J gave up 2 bases and V 6 bases, and 13 bases lay outside the gene matches. CDR1 LNHDA and CDR2 SQIVND come from the germline V gene (reference sequence).